Below are 16 T cell receptor beta chains sequenced from a single sample in a study of Ad26.COV2.S vaccination and SARS-CoV-2 variants. Described treatment: 15 to 20 received Ad26.COV2.S at low or high dose, single or two shots; five or six received placebo; per-sample allocation not given. Material that was analyzed had been drawn on day 63 after the first vaccine or placebo injection. TCRdb's copy holds only in-frame clones and misses some; the assay was immunoSEQ multiplex PCR. The sample shows about 250,000 clones, 87% of them seen only once. The sample here was peripheral blood, taken in a trial of Ad26.COV2.S vaccine versus placebo. The receptor source for this set is a person aged 18-60 years who received the Ad26.COV2.S COVID-19 vaccine or a placebo.

The chain is built from TRBV6-5 and TRBJ1-5; D is ambiguous. Germline lookup yields CDR1 MNHEY and CDR2 SVGAGI. The CDR3 consists of 13 residues. Trimming removed 5 bases from V and 5 bases from J, with 10 bases in between. The CDR3 sequence: CASSMEVYQPQHF. The DNA for the CDR3 is TGTGCCAGCAGTATGGAGGTTTATCAGCCCCAGCATTTT.

This chain uses TRBV3-1 (or the pseudogene TRBV3-2) with TRBJ1-4; TRBD1 is a possible D gene (6 bases). This CDR3 comprises 16 residues. The germline V and J ends were trimmed by 5 bases and 8 bases, with 21 bases remaining between them. From germline, CDR1 is LGHDT and CDR2 YNNKEL (reference sequence). The CDR3 DNA sequence: TGTGCCAGCAGCGCCCGAGGGGGGGGCGCTGGAGAAAAACTGTTTTTT. It yields the protein CASSARGGGAGEKLFF.

This clone was counted only a few times. In nucleotides, the CDR3 is TGTGCCAGCAGCCTCGTTGGCTTTACGACCTACGAGCAGTACGTC. Amino acid sequence: CASSLVGFTTYEQYV. V and J are TRBV7-2 and TRBJ2-7; unclear D gene. CDR3 length: 15 amino acids. The germline V gene has CDR1 SGHTA and CDR2 FQGNSA. Trimming shortened V by 5 bases and J by 2 bases, and 16 bases separated the two germline ends.

In its sample, this clone was seen once. The chain is built from TRBV27 and TRBJ1-2; the match to TRBD1 covers 9 bases. Germline V lookup: CDR1 MNHEY, CDR2 SMNVEV (reference sequence). With 2 bases clipped from V and 7 bases from J, the junction kept 11 bases outside the gene matches. This CDR3 is 16 amino acids long. Here the CDR3 DNA reads TGTGCCAGCAGTTTAGGCACCCTGGGACAGGGAACTGGCTACACCTTC. It specifies CASSLGTLGQGTGYTF.

The chain links TRBV9 to TRBJ2-3; possibly TRBD2 for D (5 bases). This CDR3 spans 13 amino acids. Trimming shortened V by 3 bases and J by 11 bases, and 16 bases separated the two germline ends. Germline V gene lookup returns CDR1 SGDLS and CDR2 YYNGEE. CDR3 DNA sequence: TGTGCCAGCAGCGGGTCGACCGTTGCGGGGCAGTATTTT. This codes for CASSGSTVAGQYF.

J is TRBJ1-1 and V is TRBV3-1 (or the pseudogene TRBV3-2), with a possible D match to TRBD1 (6 bases). The CDR3 spans 16 residues. The germline CDR1 and CDR2 sequences are LGHDT and YNNKEL (reference sequence). V gave up 0 bases and J gave up 1 base, with 12 bases separating them. Here the CDR3 DNA reads TGTGCCAGCAGCCAAGAAGGTCGGACAGCGAACACTGAAGCTTTCTTT. It encodes CASSQEGRTANTEAFF.

The chain links TRBV3-1 (or the pseudogene TRBV3-2) to TRBJ1-1; weak D call: TRBD1 (5 bases). V shed 4 bases and J shed 6 bases, with 12 bases lying between them. The germline V gene encodes CDR1 LGHDT and CDR2 YNNKEL (reference sequence). CDR3 size: 13 residues. The CDR3 DNA sequence: TGTGCCAGCAGCCCCCCGTCGGGGGCTGAAGCTTTCTTT. Residues: CASSPPSGAEAFF.

The chain joins TRBV27 to TRBJ2-2; 8 bases fit TRBD2. The CDR3 has 12 amino acids. Germline CDR1 reads MNHEY; CDR2 reads SMNVEV (reference sequence). Unmatched junction bases numbered 0, after V lost 8 bases and J lost 4 bases. DNA of the CDR3: TGTGCCAGCCGGGGGGGCACCGGGGAGCTGTTTTTT. Protein: CASRGGTGELFF.

The chain combines TRBV24-1 with TRBJ2-1; D ambiguous. Looked up from germline, CDR1 is KGHDR and CDR2 is SFDVKD. This CDR3 region has 16 residues. With 4 bases removed from V and 0 bases from J, the gap between germline ends came to 12 bases. The CDR3 nucleotides read TGTGCCACCAGTGACTCCATCGCGAGCTCCTACAATGAGCAGTTCTTC. Its protein is CATSDSIASSYNEQFF.

This chain uses TRBV7-3 with TRBJ2-5, with TRBD2 matching 12 bases. CDR1 and CDR2 (germline): SGHTA, FQGTGA. The CDR3 covers 16 residues. V gave up 2 bases and J gave up 4 bases; unmatched junction bases: 5. The DNA for the CDR3 is TGTGCCAGCAGCTTAGGACTAGCGGGGATTGGAGAGACCCAGTACTTC. Translating it yields CASSLGLAGIGETQYF.

This chain uses TRBV14 with TRBJ2-7; TRBD1 matches at 9 bases. This CDR3 is built from 21 residues. CDR1 is SGHDN, CDR2 FVKESK, per germline. Trimming removed 6 bases from V and 0 bases from J; junction bases left unmatched: 24. CDR3 sequence: CASRRTTGQGRTSMGSYEQYF. DNA of the CDR3: TGTGCCAGCAGACGTACTACAGGACAGGGGAGGACTTCAATGGGCTCCTACGAGCAGTACTTC.

The V gene is TRBV5-6, the J gene TRBJ2-7; D not resolved. Trimming stripped 1 base from V and 7 bases from J, with 21 bases between. CDR1 and CDR2 (germline): SGHDT, YYEEEE. The CDR3 contains 16 residues. CDR3: CASSLTGILEIREQYF. CDR3 DNA sequence: TGTGCCAGCAGCTTGACCGGTATTCTGGAAATAAGGGAGCAGTACTTC. Full variable domain (outside the CDR3, taken from reference TRBV5-6 and TRBJ2-7): DAGVTQSPTHLIKTRGQQVTLRCSPKSGHDTVSWYQQALGQGPQFIFQYYEEEERQRGNFPDRFSGHQFPNYSSELNVNALLLGDSALYLCASSLTGILEIREQYFGPGTRLTVT.

This clone showed up just once. This rearrangement joins TRBV12-3 or TRBV12-4 to TRBJ1-5, with a tentative D call TRBD1 (5 bases). CDR3 length equals 13 residues. The ends were cut back, 2 bases at V and 6 bases at J, with 8 bases in the middle. CDR3 nucleotides: TGTGCCAGCAGTTTATCTGGGGGTCAGCCCCAGCATTTT. Its protein product is CASSLSGGQPQHF.

The chain couples TRBV30 to TRBJ2-1, with TRBD2 as a possible D gene (6 bases). V lost 1 base and J lost 2, with 9 bases in between. The CDR3 runs to 14 residues. The germline V gene encodes CDR1 GTSNPN and CDR2 SVGIG (reference sequence). The CDR3 protein is CAWSETRTYNEQFF. CDR3 nucleotides: TGTGCCTGGAGTGAGACTAGGACCTACAATGAGCAGTTCTTC.

The chain combines TRBV4-1 with TRBJ2-7; TRBD1 matches 8 bases. Germline trimming cut 4 bases from V and 2 bases from J; bases unmatched to any gene: 4. Germline CDR1 MGHRA, CDR2 YSYEKL. The CDR3 sequence is 14 residues long. Written as DNA, the CDR3 is TGCGCCAGCAGCCTTTCGGACAGGGCCTACGAGCAGTACTTC. Amino acid sequence: CASSLSDRAYEQYF.

This chain uses TRBV6-4 with TRBJ2-3, with 8 bases aligning to TRBD2. Looked up from germline, CDR1 is MRHNA and CDR2 is SNTAGT. V dropped 5 bases and J dropped 5; count of bases not matched to a gene: 12. This CDR3 has 16 residues. The CDR3 is CASSQTSVGEGDTQYF. The CDR3 DNA reads TGTGCCAGCAGTCAGACTAGCGTGGGGGAGGGAGATACGCAGTATTTT.